Listed below are T cell receptor beta chains from one sample, sequenced in a study of T-cell memory formation after mild COVID-19. A single record per CDR3 protein comes from TCRdb applying MiXCR to the 5' RACE reads. The table includes roughly 150,000 distinct CDR3 sequences, 20% to 25% detected once. What was sequenced was PBMCs or a T cell subset sorted from them (not recorded which). The source of these receptors is an adult woman who had mild COVID-19 (a few samples of this study predate the infection). Cell type and time point are not known. CDR3s include the opening cysteine and the closing phenylalanine or tryptophan. The D gene is left open where the match is weak. A clone size is listed for some rows: how often the clone was seen (once, few, many), or a class if it is expanded.

clone_size: NA
j_call: TRBJ2-7
d_call: NA
v_call: TRBV27
cdr3_nt: TGTGCCAGCAGGAACGTAGACTACGAGCAGTACTTC
cdr3_aa: CASRNVDYEQYF

clone_size: NA
j_call: TRBJ2-3
d_call: NA
v_call: TRBV4-2
cdr3_nt: TGTGCCAGCAGCCAAGTTTTAACCGATACGCAGTATTTT
cdr3_aa: CASSQVLTDTQYF

clone_size: NA
j_call: TRBJ2-3
d_call: TRBD1
v_call: TRBV10-3
cdr3_nt: TGTGCCATCAGTGAAACAGGGGAAGGGATGGATACGCAGTATTTT
cdr3_aa: CAISETGEGMDTQYF

clone_size: NA
j_call: TRBJ1-4
d_call: TRBD1
v_call: TRBV6-1
cdr3_nt: TGTGCCAGCAGTGAAGGGACAGGGTCCTATGAAAAACTGTTTTTT
cdr3_aa: CASSEGTGSYEKLFF

clone_size: once
j_call: TRBJ2-7
d_call: TRBD2
v_call: TRBV7-9
cdr3_nt: TGTGCCAGCAGCTTGGTCCTAGCGGGGTTCTACGAGCAGTACTTC
cdr3_aa: CASSLVLAGFYEQYF

clone_size: NA
j_call: TRBJ2-1
d_call: NA
v_call: TRBV4-3
cdr3_nt: TGCGCCAGCAGCCAAGTGAGGACGGACTGGAAGCAGTTCTTC
cdr3_aa: CASSQVRTDWKQFF

clone_size: few
j_call: TRBJ2-7
d_call: TRBD1
v_call: TRBV9
cdr3_nt: TGTGCCAGCAGCCTTCGGACAGGAGGCAGCTACGAGCAGTACTTC
cdr3_aa: CASSLRTGGSYEQYF

clone_size: NA
j_call: TRBJ2-7
d_call: NA
v_call: TRBV30
cdr3_nt: TGTGCCTGGGTGGGGGACTCCTACGAGCAGTACTTC
cdr3_aa: CAWVGDSYEQYF

clone_size: NA
j_call: TRBJ2-2
d_call: NA
v_call: TRBV9
cdr3_nt: TGTGCCAGCAACAGACAGGGAGGCACCGGGGAGCTGTTTTTT
cdr3_aa: CASNRQGGTGELFF

clone_size: NA
j_call: TRBJ1-1
d_call: NA
v_call: TRBV6-5
cdr3_nt: TGTGCCAGTCTCCTATCCGAAGTGGCAGGGAACACTGAAGCTTTCTTT
cdr3_aa: CASLLSEVAGNTEAFF

clone_size: NA
j_call: TRBJ2-1
d_call: NA
v_call: TRBV29-1
cdr3_nt: TGCAGCGTTGAGTTGGGTGTTAGTAAGGGACTCGCCTACAATGAGCAGTTCTTC
cdr3_aa: CSVELGVSKGLAYNEQFF

clone_size: NA
j_call: TRBJ1-5
d_call: NA
v_call: TRBV6-2/TRBV6-3
cdr3_nt: TGTGCCAGCAGGCTACAGGGCCTCGGCAATCAGCCCCAGCATTTT
cdr3_aa: CASRLQGLGNQPQHF

clone_size: NA
j_call: TRBJ1-2
d_call: NA
v_call: TRBV7-9
cdr3_nt: TGTGCCAGCAGCTCAGGATTGGGGACCTTC
cdr3_aa: CASSSGLGTF

clone_size: many
j_call: TRBJ2-1
d_call: TRBD2
v_call: TRBV7-9
cdr3_nt: TGTGCCAGCAGCTTAAGCGCGGGGGGGCCGGTCAATGAGCAGTTCTTC
cdr3_aa: CASSLSAGGPVNEQFF

clone_size: many
j_call: TRBJ1-2
d_call: TRBD1
v_call: TRBV12-3/TRBV12-4
cdr3_nt: TGTGCCAGCAGTAAGACAACCGGGACAGGTCGATATGGCTACACCTTC
cdr3_aa: CASSKTTGTGRYGYTF

clone_size: NA
j_call: TRBJ2-5
d_call: NA
v_call: TRBV23-1
cdr3_nt: TGCGCCAGCAGTCAATCTATCCAGGGAGAACAAGAGACCCAGTACTTC
cdr3_aa: CASSQSIQGEQETQYF

clone_size: NA
j_call: TRBJ1-1
d_call: TRBD1
v_call: TRBV12-5
cdr3_nt: TGTGCTAGTGGTTTGGGTCTGGGACAGGGGCAGGGGAACACTGAAGCTTTCTTT
cdr3_aa: CASGLGLGQGQGNTEAFF

clone_size: NA
j_call: TRBJ2-5
d_call: TRBD2
v_call: TRBV2
cdr3_nt: TGTGCCAGCAGGGGAGCGGGGGGGGATCAAGAGACCCAGTACTTC
cdr3_aa: CASRGAGGDQETQYF

clone_size: NA
j_call: TRBJ1-2
d_call: TRBD1
v_call: TRBV27
cdr3_nt: TGTGCCAGCAGTCCGGGACAGGGGTGGGTCTACACCTTC
cdr3_aa: CASSPGQGWVYTF

clone_size: NA
j_call: TRBJ2-7
d_call: NA
v_call: TRBV29-1
cdr3_nt: TGCAGCGTTGGTCAGGATCCCTACGAGCAGTACTTC
cdr3_aa: CSVGQDPYEQYF

clone_size: NA
j_call: TRBJ1-1
d_call: TRBD1
v_call: TRBV24-1
cdr3_nt: TGTGCCACCAGTGAAAGACCCGGGACAGGGAACACTGAAGCTTTCTTT
cdr3_aa: CATSERPGTGNTEAFF

clone_size: few
j_call: TRBJ2-7
d_call: NA
v_call: TRBV7-9
cdr3_nt: TGTGCCAGCACCGGACACACCCTCGAGCAGTACTTC
cdr3_aa: CASTGHTLEQYF

clone_size: NA
j_call: TRBJ2-3
d_call: TRBD2
v_call: TRBV7-9
cdr3_nt: TGTGCCAGCAGCTTAGAGGGACTAGCGTTTACAGATACGCAGTATTTT
cdr3_aa: CASSLEGLAFTDTQYF

clone_size: NA
j_call: TRBJ2-3
d_call: TRBD2
v_call: TRBV6-5
cdr3_nt: TGTGCCAGCAGAACAATAGCGGGAGAGGAAGATACGCAGTATTTT
cdr3_aa: CASRTIAGEEDTQYF